One sample yielded the 11 T cell receptor beta chains listed below, sequenced in a study of T-cell reconstitution after alpha-beta-depleted transplantation in children. Unique molecular identifiers featured in how the TCRbeta library was prepared. TCRdb ran MiXCR on the PCR reads and lists one entry per CDR3 protein. The repertoire includes some 550,000 distinct CDR3 sequences, about 16% of them detected once, and 2.5% to 4% sits in the top ten. The material sequenced was PBMCs from the stem cell graft donor, taken from the stem cell graft. The receptors here all came from a human donor who donated a stem cell graft to a child with acute lymphoblastic leukemia.

This clonotype turned up a few times. J is TRBJ2-1 and V is TRBV5-1; weak D call: TRBD1 (6 bases). This CDR3 has 11 amino acids. V lost 1 base and J 12 bases, leaving 8 bases between the germline ends. Germline V gene data show CDR1 as SGHRS and CDR2 as YFSETQ. The chain's CDR3 is CASSLTGRQFF. The CDR3 bases are TGCGCCAGCAGCTTGACAGGGAGGCAGTTCTTC.

The chain carries TRBV20-1 and TRBJ2-5; 14 bases map to TRBD2. This CDR3 is 14 amino acids long. V dropped 5 bases and J dropped 6; count of bases not matched to a gene: 5. The germline V gene encodes CDR1 DFQATT and CDR2 SNEGSKA (reference sequence). Here the CDR3 reads CSALGLAGAKTQYF. DNA for the CDR3: TGCAGTGCTTTGGGACTAGCGGGAGCGAAGACCCAGTACTTC.

This clonotype was seen a few times. This rearrangement joins TRBV10-3 to TRBJ2-1, with D possibly matching TRBD1 (5 bases). Per germline, CDR1 ENHRY and CDR2 SYGVKD. The length of the CDR3 is 15 residues. V lost 3 bases, J lost 0 bases, and 9 bases lay in between. The CDR3 loop is CAISEQVSSYNEQFF. The CDR3 DNA is TGTGCCATCAGTGAACAGGTCAGCTCCTACAATGAGCAGTTCTTC.

In regard to this clonotype: It may be a read error: a sequence one base away is much more abundant. The chain couples TRBV12-3 or TRBV12-4 to TRBJ1-2, with TRBD1 matching 7 bases. This CDR3 is 16 amino acids long. The DNA of the CDR3 is TGTGCCAGCAGTTCCCCTCGACAGGGACCCTTCTATGGCTACGCCTTC. As protein: CASSSPRQGPFYGYAF.

This clonotype was seen only a few times. The chain recombines TRBV5-1 with TRBJ2-1; the match to TRBD1 covers 7 bases. Germline V CDR1 and CDR2: SGHRS, YFSETQ. V trimming: 4 bases; J trimming: 5 bases; junction bases outside the gene matches: 9. CDR3 length: 15 amino acids. CDR3 in amino acids: CASSHFGTENNEQFF. Here the CDR3 DNA reads TGCGCCAGCAGCCACTTCGGGACAGAAAACAATGAGCAGTTCTTC.

This chain uses TRBV3-1 with TRBJ2-2; D unclear. This CDR3 region has 14 residues. Trimming shortened V by 0 bases and J by 6 bases, and 8 bases separated the two germline ends. Germline loops: CDR1 LGHDT, CDR2 YNNKEL (reference sequence). CDR3 in DNA: TGTGCCAGCAGCCAAGAGGCCCAATCCGGGGAGCTGTTTTTT. It specifies CASSQEAQSGELFF.

This clonotype was detected only a few times. V gene TRBV20-1 combines with J gene TRBJ1-1, with D maybe TRBD1 (6 bases). Deletions cut 3 bases from V and 7 bases from J, with 12 bases between. This CDR3 spans 12 amino acids. CDR1 DFQATT and CDR2 SNEGSKA come from the germline V gene (reference sequence). The CDR3 sequence is CSARTGDLEAFF. The CDR3 nucleotides are TGCAGTGCTAGGACAGGAGATCTTGAAGCTTTCTTT.

This clonotype was detected only a few times. The V call is TRBV10-1, the J call TRBJ1-1; unclear D gene. This CDR3 is built from 14 residues. The V gene lost 3 bases and the J gene lost 4 bases, with 12 bases spanning the gap. From germline, CDR1 is WNHNN and CDR2 SYGVQD (reference sequence). In DNA, the CDR3 is TGCGCCAGCAGTGAAGACCCTGGGAGCACTGAAGCTTTCTTT. It codes for CASSEDPGSTEAFF.

The rearrangement links TRBV5-1 to TRBJ2-1, with 11 bases that match TRBD2. V lost 7 bases to trimming and J lost 8 bases; unmatched junction nucleotides: 14. The CDR3 covers 16 residues. Germline-derived CDR1 and CDR2 are SGHRS and YFSETQ. The CDR3: CASFGTSGPPADEQFF. The CDR3 coding sequence is TGCGCCAGCTTCGGGACTAGCGGACCCCCCGCGGATGAGCAGTTCTTC.

This chain joins TRBV5-1 and TRBJ2-7; 9 bases map to TRBD1. Germline loops: CDR1 SGHRS, CDR2 YFSETQ. Losses at the gene ends were 0 bases for V and 5 bases for J; bases not matched to a gene: 6. CDR3 length: 15 residues. In nucleotides, the CDR3 is TGCGCCAGCAGCTTGGGAGGGACAGGGAGGCACGAGCAGTACTTC. It translates to CASSLGGTGRHEQYF.

The chain combines TRBV7-8 with TRBJ1-1, with D possibly being TRBD1 (6 bases). With 2 bases removed from V and 5 bases from J, the gap between germline ends came to 15 bases. Germline V lookup: CDR1 SGHVS, CDR2 FQNEAQ. The CDR3 sequence is 15 residues long. The CDR3, as DNA: TGTGCCAGCAGCTTATTCGTTACAGGGCTGACTGAAGCTTTCTTT. It specifies CASSLFVTGLTEAFF.